These 18 T cell receptor beta chains originate from one sample sequenced in a study of resident and recirculating memory T cells in vitiligo (dated by TCRdb to the late 2010s). The library was obtained by the immunoSEQ multiplex PCR assay. Sourced from immuneACCESS, this table was stored by TCRdb with only in-frame sequences that have V and J called. A share of the clones is absent; for the studies checked, an unresolved V gene accounts for under half, and the remainder has no known explanation. The sample contains more than 35,000 clones, 80% to 95% of them found a single time. Together, the top ten hold 4.5% of the sample. Sequencing used blood. These receptors all stem from a male donor with vitiligo.

The rearrangement uses TRBV5-1 and TRBJ2-1; 8 nucleotides agree with TRBD2. This CDR3 comprises 15 residues. CDR1 and CDR2 from the germline V gene are SGHRS and YFSETQ. J lost 6 bases, V lost 3 bases, and 8 bases had no gene match. The DNA of the CDR3 is TGCGCCAGCAGCTCCCTTAGCGGGGTGGGCAATGAGCAGTTCTTC. It codes for CASSSLSGVGNEQFF.

J is TRBJ1-3 and V is TRBV28; 7 bases map to TRBD1. The ends lost 6 bases at V and 8 bases at J; junction bases unmatched: 7. This CDR3 has 13 residues. Germline V CDR1 and CDR2: MDHEN, SYDVKM. This CDR3 is CASSMTGRDTIYF. Here the CDR3 DNA reads TGTGCCAGCAGCATGACAGGGCGGGACACCATATATTTT.

This chain joins TRBV7-9 and TRBJ1-1; TRBD1 might be the D (5 bases). V shed 5 bases and J shed 2 bases, with 12 bases lying between them. CDR1 and CDR2 (germline): SEHNR, FQNEAQ (reference sequence). The CDR3 contains 14 residues. The CDR3: CASSLQGPNTEAFF. The CDR3 DNA is TGTGCCAGCAGCCTCCAGGGCCCCAACACTGAAGCTTTCTTT.

The V call is TRBV5-1, the J call TRBJ2-3, with a weak D call TRBD2 (5 bases). Trimming left V 7 bases short and J 0 bases short, with 12 bases between. Per germline, CDR1 SGHRS and CDR2 YFSETQ. The CDR3 is 14 amino acids. The CDR3: CASWASPSTDTQYF. The DNA for the CDR3 is TGCGCCAGCTGGGCTAGCCCTAGCACAGATACGCAGTATTTT.

V gene TRBV19 combines with J gene TRBJ2-7, with TRBD1 identical over 8 bases. With V trimmed by 4 bases and J by 3 bases, 17 bases remained unmatched. CDR1 is LNHDA and CDR2 is SQIVND in the germline V gene (reference sequence). This CDR3 region has 18 residues. The CDR3 sequence is CASSKGGVGLGQGYEQYF. CDR3 DNA sequence: TGTGCCAGTAGTAAAGGGGGCGTCGGCCTCGGACAGGGCTACGAGCAGTACTTC. The full variable domain, with the rest looked up from reference TRBV19 and TRBJ2-7, is DGGITQSPKYLFRKEGQNVTLSCEQNLNHDAMYWYRQDPGQGLRLIYYSQIVNDFQKGDIAEGYSVSREKKESFPLTVTSAQKNPTAFYLCASSKGGVGLGQGYEQYFGPGTRLTVT.

The genes are TRBV29-1 and TRBJ2-2; maybe TRBD2 (6 bases). CDR1 SQVTM and CDR2 ANQGSEA come from the germline V gene. CDR3 length equals 15 residues. Trimming removed 4 bases at V and 3 bases at J, with 15 bases between. The CDR3 is CSVAAGLKHTGELFF. The CDR3 DNA is TGCAGCGTTGCGGCGGGGTTGAAACACACCGGGGAGCTGTTTTTT.

The rearrangement uses TRBV4-3 and TRBJ2-5, with D perhaps TRBD1 (5 bases). CDR3 size: 15 residues. Germline CDR1 reads LGHNA; CDR2 reads YSLEER. Trimming shortened V by 0 bases and J by 0 bases, and 8 bases separated the two germline ends. CDR3 loop: CASSQEGRNQETQYF. The CDR3 coding sequence is TGCGCCAGCAGCCAAGAGGGGCGGAACCAAGAGACCCAGTACTTC.

This clone appeared once. The chain is built from TRBV2 and TRBJ1-1, with D possibly being TRBD1 (6 bases). The CDR3 consists of 15 residues. Germline CDR1 SNHLY, CDR2 FYNNEI. Trimming left V 8 bases short and J 1 base short, with 17 bases between. CDR3: CASAFGQPKNTEAFF. CDR3 nucleotide sequence: TGTGCCAGCGCCTTTGGACAGCCAAAGAACACTGAAGCTTTCTTT.

V gene TRBV6-4 combines with J gene TRBJ2-7, with a tentative D call TRBD2 (6 bases). The CDR3 extends over 14 amino acids. CDR1 and CDR2 (germline): MRHNA, SNTAGT. Trimming cost V 2 bases and J 6 bases, with 14 bases left between them. The CDR3 nucleotides read TGTGCCAGCAGTGACAGGTCCCGGAGGGGCGAGCAGTACTTC. Amino acids: CASSDRSRRGEQYF.

Worth noting for this clone: A read error may produce the germline difference seen at one junction end. The chain has TRBV20-1 and TRBJ1-1; D uncertain. The CDR3 length is 11 residues. CDR1 and CDR2 (germline): DFQATT, SNEGSKA (reference sequence). CDR3 DNA sequence: TGCAGGGCTAGGCAAACCGGGGAAGCTTTCTTT. Translated: CRARQTGEAFF.

V gene TRBV12-5 combines with J gene TRBJ1-1; D is uncertain. The CDR3 totals 12 residues. Per germline, CDR1 LGHNT and CDR2 FRNRAP. Deletions cut 3 bases from V and 3 bases from J, with 5 bases between. CDR3 sequence reads: CASGFSDTEAFF. CDR3 in DNA: TGTGCTAGTGGTTTCTCGGACACTGAAGCTTTCTTT.

The V call is TRBV5-6, the J call TRBJ1-2; 11 bases are shared with TRBD1. J gave up 5 bases and V 4 bases, and 10 bases lay outside the gene matches. The germline CDR1 and CDR2 sequences are SGHDT and YYEEEE. CDR3 size: 16 residues. This CDR3 is CASSINSGTGGYGYTF. CDR3 nucleotides: TGTGCCAGCAGCATTAATTCCGGGACAGGGGGGTATGGCTACACCTTC.

This chain uses TRBV28 with TRBJ1-1; the match to TRBD1 covers 8 bases. Germline V lookup: CDR1 MDHEN, CDR2 SYDVKM. Trimming removed 5 bases from V and 5 bases from J; junction bases left unmatched: 13. The CDR3 length is 16 residues. The CDR3 region has the DNA TGTGCCAGCAGTCCGTGGACAGGGTTGATGGAGACTGAAGCTTTCTTT. It is translated as CASSPWTGLMETEAFF.

V usage is TRBV27 and J usage is TRBJ1-2; no definite D call. The CDR3 runs to 16 residues. From germline, CDR1 is MNHEY and CDR2 SMNVEV (reference sequence). V lost 6 bases, J lost 3 bases, and 20 bases lay in between. CDR3 in DNA: TGTGCCAGCAGACCAACCCCATGGGCAGTCCACTATGGCTACACCTTC. It encodes CASRPTPWAVHYGYTF.

This CDR3 reads CASSWGGSLDIYGYTF. The DNA for the CDR3 is TGTGCCAGCAGCTGGGGGGGGTCCCTTGATATATATGGCTACACCTTC. This chain links TRBV7-9 with TRBJ1-2, with D possibly matching TRBD1 (5 bases). Trimming shortened V by 4 bases and J by 5 bases, and 20 bases separated the two germline ends. Per germline, CDR1 SEHNR and CDR2 FQNEAQ (reference sequence). CDR3 size: 16 residues.

The V call is TRBV19, the J call TRBJ1-4; TRBD1 might be the D (5 bases). The CDR3 runs to 15 residues. The germline V and J ends were trimmed by 3 bases and 5 bases, with 13 bases remaining between them. The germline gives CDR1 LNHDA, CDR2 SQIVND (reference sequence). The CDR3 reads CASSIRGGVNEKLFF. DNA of the CDR3: TGTGCCAGTAGTATCCGGGGGGGTGTAAATGAAAAACTGTTTTTT.

This chain connects TRBV4-2 to TRBJ2-7; weak D call: TRBD1 (7 bases). V lost 0 bases and J 2 bases, leaving 11 bases between the germline ends. Germline CDR1 reads LGHNA; CDR2 reads YNFKEQ. CDR3 length equals 15 residues. The CDR3 DNA reads TGTGCCAGCAGCCAAGACAGGGGGGAGCCCTACGAGCAGTACTTC. Protein product: CASSQDRGEPYEQYF.

The chain uses TRBV9 and TRBJ1-6; D is uncertain. This CDR3 contains 14 residues. V lost 0 bases, J lost 8 bases, and 9 bases lay in between. Germline assignment: CDR1 SGDLS and CDR2 YYNGEE. This CDR3 is CASSVESGDSPLHF. As DNA, the CDR3 is TGTGCCAGCAGCGTAGAATCCGGGGATTCACCCCTCCACTTT.